The 19 T cell receptor beta chains presented below share a single source sample, sequenced in a study of OX40 agonist ivuxolimab in advanced cancers. Only in-frame clones appear in the TCRdb table, and some are missing; sequencing was by immunoSEQ multiplex PCR. The sample shows tens of thousands of clones, around nine tenths of them seen only once. The sequences come from CD4+ or CD8+ T cells sorted from blood, collected in a trial of the OX40 agonist ivuxolimab. These TCRs come from an adult with an advanced solid tumor such as melanoma, head and neck, liver or kidney cancer.

The chain links TRBV5-4 to TRBJ2-1; D perhaps matches TRBD1 (6 bases). The CDR3 is 17 amino acids. The V gene's germline CDR1 is SGHNT and CDR2 YYREEE (reference sequence). The V end was cut by 0 bases, the J end by 1 base, with 14 bases between. The CDR3 bases are TGTGCCAGCAGCTTGGCCTCAGGGGCGCCATCCTACAATGAGCAGTTCTTC. Its translation: CASSLASGAPSYNEQFF.

The chain has TRBV30 and TRBJ2-1; 9 bases fit TRBD2. J lost 4 bases, V lost 3 bases, and 16 bases had no gene match. The CDR3 is made up of 18 amino acids. CDR1 is GTSNPN and CDR2 is SVGIG in the germline V gene (reference sequence). Here the CDR3 reads CAWRKAGGLLTLYNEQFF. The CDR3 DNA follows: TGTGCCTGGAGAAAAGCGGGGGGCCTCCTTACCCTTTACAATGAGCAGTTCTTC.

The chain recombines TRBV27 with TRBJ2-3; possible D gene TRBD2, 6 bases. CDR1 is MNHEY, CDR2 SMNVEV, per germline (reference sequence). The CDR3 contains 17 residues. V lost 2 bases and J 1 base, leaving 16 bases between the germline ends. CDR3 amino acids: CASSLAGPGRGTDTQYF. CDR3 in DNA: TGTGCCAGCAGTTTAGCGGGGCCCGGTAGGGGCACAGATACGCAGTATTTT.

The chain has TRBV6-5 and TRBJ2-7, with D maybe TRBD1 (7 bases). The CDR3 sequence is 15 residues long. V lost 5 bases and J lost 4, with 18 bases in between. Germline CDR1 MNHEY, CDR2 SVGAGI. The CDR3 bases are TGTGCCAGCAGTCAGCTAAGATCAGGGGGGTACGAGCAGTACTTC. It translates to CASSQLRSGGYEQYF.

This clone came up a few times. V and J are TRBV5-1 and TRBJ2-7; 8 bases align to TRBD1. With 7 bases clipped from V and 6 bases from J, the junction kept 3 bases outside the gene matches. Germline V lookup: CDR1 SGHRS, CDR2 YFSETQ. The CDR3 contains 11 residues. CDR3 region: CASGTGGEQYF. The CDR3 DNA reads TGCGCCAGCGGTACAGGGGGCGAGCAGTACTTC.

This sequence joins TRBV7-9 and TRBJ1-2; unclear D gene. V was cut by 5 bases and J by 7 bases, with 14 bases left in between. Germline CDR1 is SEHNR and CDR2 is FQNEAQ (reference sequence). The CDR3 length is 13 residues. CDR3 residues: CASSPAGVGGYTF. DNA for the CDR3: TGTGCCAGCAGCCCCGCCGGGGTCGGTGGCTACACCTTC.

The chain links TRBV4-3 to TRBJ1-3; 8 bases match TRBD1. Germline-derived CDR1 and CDR2 are LGHNA and YSLEER. V was clipped by 0 bases and J by 8 bases; unmatched bases: 6. The CDR3 spans 15 residues. CDR3 sequence (DNA): TGCGCCAGCAGCCAAGACCGGACAGGGAAGGACACCATATATTTT. Residues: CASSQDRTGKDTIYF.

CDR3 region: CASGLGTRGGLPRNTEAFF. CDR3 coding DNA: TGTGCTAGTGGTTTGGGAACCAGGGGGGGTCTCCCCCGGAACACTGAAGCTTTCTTT. The V gene is TRBV12-5, the J gene TRBJ1-1; 7 bases map to TRBD1. This CDR3 comprises 19 residues. J was trimmed by 1 base and V by 1 base; bases with no gene match: 15. Germline V gene sequence: CDR1 LGHNT, CDR2 FRNRAP.

The rearrangement links TRBV10-3 to TRBJ2-5; 10 bases line up with TRBD1. The junction had 8 bases not matched to a gene; V was cut back by 5 bases and J by 5 bases. CDR1 and CDR2 from the germline V gene are ENHRY and SYGVKD. The length of the CDR3 is 15 residues. Written as DNA, the CDR3 is TGTGCCATCAGTACCGGGACAGGGGCTCCGGAGACCCAGTACTTC. Translated, it gives CAISTGTGAPETQYF.

The V gene is TRBV2, the J gene TRBJ2-2, with D perhaps matching TRBD1 (6 bases). Trimming left V 0 bases short and J 7 bases short, with 9 bases between. The CDR3 length is 14 residues. Germline V gives CDR1 SNHLY, CDR2 FYNNEI. CDR3 in DNA: TGTGCCAGCAGTGAAGCCCAGGGGATCGGGGAGCTGTTTTTT. This translates into CASSEAQGIGELFF. Full variable domain (rest looked up from reference TRBV2 and TRBJ2-2): EPEVTQTPSHQVTQMGQEVILRCVPISNHLYFYWYRQILGQKVEFLVSFYNNEISEKSEIFDDQFSVERPDGSNFTLKIRSTKLEDSAMYFCASSEAQGIGELFFGEGSRLTVL.

CDR3 region: CAISEGALRNTIYF. The CDR3 coding sequence is TGTGCCATCAGTGAAGGGGCCCTACGAAACACCATATATTTT. The chain employs TRBV10-3 and TRBJ1-3; possible D gene TRBD1, 5 bases. The CDR3 length is 14 residues. V dropped 3 bases and J dropped 5 bases, with 11 bases sitting between them. The germline gives CDR1 ENHRY, CDR2 SYGVKD.

The CDR3 here is CASLLGGWGATNEKLFF. The CDR3 nucleotides read TGTGCCAGCCTCCTGGGGGGTTGGGGTGCAACTAATGAAAAACTGTTTTTT. This chain links TRBV7-2 with TRBJ1-4, with D perhaps matching TRBD1 (5 bases). The V end was cut by 8 bases, the J end by 0 bases, with 19 bases between. The CDR3 runs to 17 residues. Germline CDR1 reads SGHTA; CDR2 reads FQGNSA.

This chain uses TRBV5-4 with TRBJ1-1, with D possibly TRBD1 on 6 matching bases. The CDR3 totals 15 residues. The germline V gene has CDR1 SGHNT and CDR2 YYREEE (reference sequence). The V and J ends lost 0 bases and 6 bases respectively, with 15 bases between them. As DNA, the CDR3 is TGTGCCAGCAGCTTGGCCCTGGGCAGGGGCCCTGAAGCTTTCTTT. Encoded protein: CASSLALGRGPEAFF.

The chain combines TRBV27 with TRBJ2-3; the D gene could be TRBD1 or TRBD2 (5 bases each). From germline, CDR1 is MNHEY and CDR2 SMNVEV (reference sequence). The CDR3 runs 17 residues. V was cut by 5 bases and J by 0 bases, with 18 bases left in between. DNA of the CDR3: TGTGCCAGCAGTCTCCCGAGGGGCCCCCTTAGCACAGATACGCAGTATTTT. Its protein product is CASSLPRGPLSTDTQYF.

The V and J genes are TRBV5-4 and TRBJ1-4; TRBD1 aligns across 12 bases. The V gene's germline CDR1 is SGHNT and CDR2 YYREEE (reference sequence). J was trimmed by 3 bases and V by 3 bases; bases with no gene match: 12. The CDR3 has 19 amino acids. DNA of the CDR3: TGTGCCAGCAGCTCCTCCGGGACAGGGGGCTCAGGGGCTAATGAAAAACTGTTTTTT. Its translation: CASSSSGTGGSGANEKLFF. Complete variable domain (other parts from reference TRBV5-4 and TRBJ1-4): ETGVTQSPTHLIKTRGQQVTLRCSSQSGHNTVSWYQQALGQGPQFIFQYYREEENGRGNFPPRFSGLQFPNYSSELNVNALELDDSALYLCASSSSGTGGSGANEKLFFGSGTQLSVL.

J is TRBJ2-7 and V is TRBV9; 11 positions agree with TRBD1. CDR3 size: 15 residues. With V trimmed by 7 bases and J by 0 bases, 6 bases remained unmatched. Germline V gene lookup returns CDR1 SGDLS and CDR2 YYNGEE. The CDR3 is CASSPGTGGSYEQYF. Written as DNA, the CDR3 is TGTGCCAGCTCCCCCGGGACAGGGGGCTCCTACGAGCAGTACTTC.

V usage is TRBV21-1 and J usage is TRBJ1-1. TRBV21-1 counts as a pseudogene. The CDR3 is 16 residues long. DNA for the CDR3: TGTGCCAGCAGCAAGGGTTTAGGGGGGCGCCTATCTGAAGCTTTCTTT. It yields the protein CASSKGLGGRLSEAFF.

This rearrangement joins TRBV5-4 to TRBJ2-3, with D perhaps TRBD1 or TRBD2 (6 bases each). Germline loops: CDR1 SGHNT, CDR2 YYREEE (reference sequence). V shed 2 bases and J shed 6 bases, with 16 bases lying between them. This CDR3 spans 15 amino acids. CDR3 residues: CASSLEGVRGDTQYF. The DNA of the CDR3 is TGTGCCAGCAGCTTAGAGGGGGTCCGGGGGGATACGCAGTATTTT.

The chain links TRBV25-1 to TRBJ1-1, with TRBD1 matching 7 bases. The CDR3 runs to 17 residues. J lost 0 bases, V lost 2 bases, and 9 bases had no gene match. Germline values: CDR1 MGHDK, CDR2 SYGVNS. The CDR3 loop reads CASSEHGRQGVNTEAFF. CDR3 coding DNA: TGTGCCAGCAGTGAACACGGTCGGCAGGGGGTGAACACTGAAGCTTTCTTT.